Listed below are T cell receptor beta chains from one sample, sequenced in a study of blood T cell repertoires in COVID-19. Here immunoSEQ multiplex PCR was the method, and the copy in TCRdb shows in-frame clones only, minus some. Of 300,000 to 400,000 clones listed, under 95% are singletons. The sample taken for sequencing was peripheral blood. The receptors shown here come from a woman between 18 and 29 years old who had recovered from COVID-19. CDR3s include the opening cysteine and the closing phenylalanine or tryptophan. D genes are given only for firm matches. Clone size is stated in some rows and not others, as once, few, many or a class when expanded.

j_call: TRBJ2-3; v_call: TRBV5-4; clone_size: -; d_call: TRBD1; cdr3_aa: CASSPPGQNPTDTQYF; cdr3_nt: TGTGCCAGCAGCCCGCCGGGACAGAACCCCACAGATACGCAGTATTTT
j_call: TRBJ1-1; v_call: TRBV18; clone_size: -; d_call: -; cdr3_aa: CASSPLGGAVNTEAFF; cdr3_nt: TGTGCCAGCTCACCATTAGGGGGAGCAGTGAACACTGAAGCTTTCTTT
j_call: TRBJ1-2; v_call: TRBV30; clone_size: -; d_call: TRBD1; cdr3_aa: CAWSFDRGYGYTF; cdr3_nt: TGTGCCTGGAGTTTCGACAGGGGTTATGGCTACACCTTC
j_call: TRBJ2-1; v_call: TRBV11-2; clone_size: -; d_call: TRBD2; cdr3_aa: CASSSGTLGLGDEQFF; cdr3_nt: TGTGCCAGCAGCAGTGGGACGCTAGGACTAGGAGACGAGCAGTTCTTC
j_call: TRBJ2-6; v_call: TRBV5-1; clone_size: -; d_call: TRBD2; cdr3_aa: CASSMAGELSSGANVLTF; cdr3_nt: TGCGCCAGCAGCATGGCGGGGGAGCTAAGCTCTGGGGCCAACGTCCTGACTTTC
j_call: TRBJ2-5; v_call: TRBV6-2/TRBV6-3; clone_size: -; d_call: -; cdr3_aa: CASSRDRQETQYF; cdr3_nt: TGTGCCAGCAGCCGAGACAGACAAGAGACCCAGTACTTC
j_call: TRBJ1-2; v_call: TRBV11-2; clone_size: -; d_call: -; cdr3_aa: CASSLGAPGEGYTF; cdr3_nt: TGTGCCAGCAGCTTAGGAGCGCCAGGGGAAGGCTACACCTTC
j_call: TRBJ2-1; v_call: TRBV5-1; clone_size: -; d_call: TRBD1; cdr3_aa: CASSSRTGKNNEQFF; cdr3_nt: TGCGCCAGCAGCTCCCGGACAGGGAAGAACAATGAGCAGTTCTTC
j_call: TRBJ1-5; v_call: TRBV6-5; clone_size: -; d_call: -; cdr3_aa: CASSREVDGNQPQHF; cdr3_nt: TGTGCCAGCAGTCGCGAGGTCGACGGCAATCAGCCCCAGCATTTT
j_call: TRBJ2-3; v_call: TRBV10-1; clone_size: -; d_call: TRBD2; cdr3_aa: CASSEGLASTDTQYF; cdr3_nt: TGCGCCAGCAGTGAGGGACTAGCGAGCACAGATACGCAGTATTTT
j_call: TRBJ2-3; v_call: TRBV24-1; clone_size: -; d_call: -; cdr3_aa: CATSYGGTDTQYF; cdr3_nt: TGTGCCACCAGTTATGGGGGGACAGATACGCAGTATTTT
j_call: TRBJ2-3; v_call: TRBV7-2; clone_size: -; d_call: TRBD2; cdr3_aa: CASSFGLAGGRDTQYF; cdr3_nt: TGTGCCAGCAGCTTTGGGCTAGCGGGAGGCAGAGATACGCAGTATTTT
j_call: TRBJ1-3; v_call: TRBV24-1; clone_size: -; d_call: -; cdr3_aa: CATSPTGNTIYF; cdr3_nt: TGTGCCACCAGCCCCACTGGAAACACCATATATTTT
j_call: TRBJ2-1; v_call: TRBV27; clone_size: -; d_call: TRBD2; cdr3_aa: CASSLLAGANEQFF; cdr3_nt: TGTGCCAGCAGTTTACTAGCGGGAGCTAATGAGCAGTTCTTC
j_call: TRBJ2-2; v_call: TRBV7-2; clone_size: -; d_call: -; cdr3_aa: CAGNRGRSTGELFF; cdr3_nt: TGTGCCGGGAACCGGGGGAGATCCACCGGGGAGCTGTTTTTT
j_call: TRBJ1-5; v_call: TRBV5-1; clone_size: -; d_call: TRBD1; cdr3_aa: CASRTGTGDNNQPQHF; cdr3_nt: TGCGCCAGCAGGACAGGGACAGGGGATAACAATCAGCCCCAGCATTTT
j_call: TRBJ2-1; v_call: TRBV29-1; clone_size: -; d_call: -; cdr3_aa: CSVEEWGREQFF; cdr3_nt: TGCAGCGTTGAAGAGTGGGGCAGAGAGCAGTTCTTC
j_call: TRBJ1-1; v_call: TRBV25-1; clone_size: few; d_call: -; cdr3_aa: CASSEFGAPWAFF; cdr3_nt: TGTGCCAGCAGTGAATTTGGGGCCCCTTGGGCTTTCTTT
j_call: TRBJ2-4; v_call: TRBV19; clone_size: -; d_call: -; cdr3_aa: CASSPNLATIAKNIQYF; cdr3_nt: TGTGCCAGTAGTCCCAATCTAGCGACCATAGCCAAAAACATTCAGTACTTC
j_call: TRBJ1-5; v_call: TRBV10-1; clone_size: -; d_call: -; cdr3_aa: CASSDDSPAGQPQHF; cdr3_nt: TGCGCCAGCAGTGATGACAGCCCCGCGGGGCAGCCCCAGCATTTT
j_call: TRBJ1-5; v_call: TRBV21-1; clone_size: -; d_call: -; cdr3_aa: CASSKEGRDQPQHF; cdr3_nt: TGTGCCAGCAGCAAAGAGGGGAGGGATCAGCCCCAGCATTTT
j_call: TRBJ1-1; v_call: TRBV18; clone_size: -; d_call: TRBD1; cdr3_aa: CASSPGGQGTEAFF; cdr3_nt: TGTGCCAGCTCACCAGGAGGACAGGGTACTGAAGCTTTCTTT
j_call: TRBJ2-1; v_call: TRBV5-6; clone_size: few; d_call: -; cdr3_aa: CASSFNNEQFF; cdr3_nt: TGTGCCAGCAGCTTTAACAATGAGCAGTTCTTC
j_call: TRBJ2-1; v_call: TRBV7-9; clone_size: -; d_call: -; cdr3_aa: CASSPSSGPLNEQFF; cdr3_nt: TGTGCCAGCAGTCCGAGTAGCGGACCCCTCAATGAGCAGTTCTTC
j_call: TRBJ1-3; v_call: TRBV5-4; clone_size: -; d_call: -; cdr3_aa: CASSLDGHSGNTIYF; cdr3_nt: TGTGCCAGCAGCTTGGATGGGCACTCTGGAAACACCATATATTTT
j_call: TRBJ2-2; v_call: TRBV5-1; clone_size: -; d_call: -; cdr3_aa: CASSLARGDGTGELFF; cdr3_nt: TGCGCCAGCAGCTTGGCTCGAGGAGATGGCACCGGGGAGCTGTTTTTT
j_call: TRBJ2-1; v_call: TRBV19; clone_size: -; d_call: -; cdr3_aa: CASSRSSSYNEQFF; cdr3_nt: TGTGCCAGTAGTAGGAGTAGCTCCTACAATGAGCAGTTCTTC
j_call: TRBJ1-6; v_call: TRBV7-2; clone_size: -; d_call: -; cdr3_aa: CASSPWGGGSPLHF; cdr3_nt: TGTGCCAGCAGCCCTTGGGGGGGAGGTTCACCCCTCCACTTT
j_call: TRBJ2-3; v_call: TRBV2; clone_size: -; d_call: -; cdr3_aa: CASSEARDTQYF; cdr3_nt: TGTGCCAGCAGTGAAGCGCGAGATACGCAGTATTTT
j_call: TRBJ2-1; v_call: TRBV5-4; clone_size: -; d_call: TRBD2; cdr3_aa: CASRTAGGSYNEQFF; cdr3_nt: TGTGCCAGCAGGACAGCGGGGGGCTCCTACAATGAGCAGTTCTTC
j_call: TRBJ2-2; v_call: TRBV5-8; clone_size: once; d_call: -; cdr3_aa: CARRDPRNTGELFF; cdr3_nt: TGTGCCAGGCGGGATCCCCGGAACACCGGGGAGCTGTTTTTT
j_call: TRBJ1-1; v_call: TRBV7-9; clone_size: -; d_call: TRBD1; cdr3_aa: CASRSTGDSTEAFF; cdr3_nt: TGTGCCAGCAGGTCGACAGGGGATAGCACTGAAGCTTTCTTT
j_call: TRBJ1-2; v_call: TRBV30; clone_size: -; d_call: -; cdr3_aa: CAWRSGNYGYTF; cdr3_nt: TGTGCCTGGAGGTCCGGGAACTATGGCTACACCTTC
j_call: TRBJ2-3; v_call: TRBV5-1; clone_size: -; d_call: -; cdr3_aa: CASSLTGTDTQYF; cdr3_nt: TGCGCCAGCAGCTTGACGGGCACAGATACGCAGTATTTT
j_call: TRBJ2-1; v_call: TRBV10-2; clone_size: -; d_call: -; cdr3_aa: CASSEVTGWGNEQFF; cdr3_nt: TGCGCCAGCAGTGAGGTGACAGGATGGGGAAATGAGCAGTTCTTC
j_call: TRBJ1-4; v_call: TRBV27; clone_size: -; d_call: TRBD1; cdr3_aa: CASRPQGARNEKLFF; cdr3_nt: TGTGCCAGCAGACCACAGGGGGCGCGGAATGAAAAACTGTTTTTT
j_call: TRBJ2-1; v_call: TRBV7-2; clone_size: -; d_call: -; cdr3_aa: CASSSGTHSNEQFF; cdr3_nt: TGTGCCAGCAGCTCAGGGACTCACTCCAATGAGCAGTTCTTC
j_call: TRBJ1-1; v_call: TRBV5-4; clone_size: -; d_call: TRBD1; cdr3_aa: CASSLDRGTFWEAFF; cdr3_nt: TGTGCCAGCAGCCTGGACAGGGGGACGTTCTGGGAAGCTTTCTTT
j_call: TRBJ2-1; v_call: TRBV19; clone_size: once; d_call: TRBD2; cdr3_aa: CASSMGRSSGIGSYNEQFF; cdr3_nt: TGTGCCAGTAGTATGGGTCGGTCGAGCGGGATAGGCTCCTACAATGAGCAGTTCTTC
j_call: TRBJ1-3; v_call: TRBV28; clone_size: few; d_call: TRBD1; cdr3_aa: CASSLTGTAVSGNTIYF; cdr3_nt: TGTGCCAGCAGCCTTACCGGGACAGCAGTCTCTGGAAACACCATATATTTT
j_call: TRBJ1-2; v_call: TRBV19; clone_size: -; d_call: -; cdr3_aa: CASSLRVTPRGYGYTF; cdr3_nt: TGTGCCAGTAGCCTTCGAGTGACCCCCCGAGGCTATGGCTACACCTTC
j_call: TRBJ2-5; v_call: TRBV7-9; clone_size: -; d_call: TRBD2; cdr3_aa: CASSQQWGRTSGRRETQYF; cdr3_nt: TGTGCCAGCAGCCAACAATGGGGGCGGACTAGCGGGAGGCGGGAGACCCAGTACTTC
j_call: TRBJ1-6; v_call: TRBV4-1; clone_size: -; d_call: -; cdr3_aa: CASSHAGLSNSPLHF; cdr3_nt: TGCGCCAGCAGCCATGCAGGTCTAAGTAATTCACCCCTCCACTTT
j_call: TRBJ2-5; v_call: TRBV7-2; clone_size: -; d_call: TRBD2; cdr3_aa: CASSLLGLAGQETQYF; cdr3_nt: TGTGCCAGCAGCTTACTAGGACTAGCGGGTCAAGAGACCCAGTACTTC
j_call: TRBJ1-2; v_call: TRBV25-1; clone_size: -; d_call: TRBD1; cdr3_aa: CASSRTGGAYGYTF; cdr3_nt: TGTGCCAGCAGCAGGACAGGGGGCGCGTATGGCTACACCTTC
j_call: TRBJ2-3; v_call: TRBV24-1; clone_size: once; d_call: TRBD2; cdr3_aa: CATSGRLAVTDTQYF; cdr3_nt: TGTGCCACCAGTGGCCGACTAGCGGTCACAGATACGCAGTATTTT
j_call: TRBJ2-3; v_call: TRBV7-2; clone_size: -; d_call: TRBD2; cdr3_aa: CASSLSVPSGRTDTQYF; cdr3_nt: TGTGCCAGCAGCTTAAGCGTCCCTAGCGGGAGAACAGATACGCAGTATTTT
j_call: TRBJ1-1; v_call: TRBV15; clone_size: -; d_call: -; cdr3_aa: CATSRGENTEAFF; cdr3_nt: TGTGCCACCAGCAGAGGAGAGAACACTGAAGCTTTCTTT
j_call: TRBJ1-3; v_call: TRBV11-3; clone_size: -; d_call: TRBD1; cdr3_aa: CASSSGTGSSGNTIYF; cdr3_nt: TGTGCCAGCAGCTCCGGGACAGGGAGCTCTGGAAACACCATATATTTT